This T cell receptor beta chain was retrieved from a study of blood T cell repertoires in COVID-19. As for the study in general: Donors in the United States, Italy and Spain gave samples during acute or convalescent COVID-19. T cells, B-cell-depleted T cells, or PBMCs provided the cDNA or gDNA that served as material.

The repertoire was sequenced with immunoSEQ multiplex PCR; TCRdb's copy has only in-frame clones and lacks some. The sample records some 120,000 clones, around four fifths being singletons. Germline-derived CDR1 and CDR2 are SEHNR and FQNEAQ (reference sequence). V was pared by 5 bases and J by 2 bases, with 21 bases between. The CDR3 runs 18 residues. The sample taken for sequencing was peripheral blood. The source of this sequence is a human donor in a cohort sampled during active COVID-19. V gene TRBV7-9 combines with J gene TRBJ1-4; TRBD1 is a possible D gene (6 bases). The CDR3, as DNA: TGTGCCAGCAGCCGTACTCACTCTGACAGGAGCACTAATGAAAAACTGTTTTTT. It is translated as CASSRTHSDRSTNEKLFF.